The 13 T cell receptor beta chains presented below share a single source sample, sequenced in a study of cytomegalovirus exposure and HLA in healthy donors. Measured with immunoSEQ multiplex PCR; TCRdb has only the in-frame clones, and not every one. Of 250,000 to 400,000 clones in the sample, nearly 90% were seen once. Source material: PBMCs. Receptors originate from a man aged 30 to 39 in good health and CMV-seronegative.

CDR3 protein: CASSYYSGADTQYF. CDR3 in DNA: TGTGCCAGCAGCTACTACTCAGGGGCAGATACGCAGTATTTT. The chain has TRBV5-4 and TRBJ2-3, with D possibly being TRBD1 (6 bases). Germline lookup yields CDR1 SGHNT and CDR2 YYREEE (reference sequence). CDR3 length: 14 amino acids. V was clipped by 3 bases and J by 4 bases, with 12 bases between them.

The CDR3 sequence is CASSLGHPLRNSYEQYF. DNA of the CDR3: TGCGCCAGCAGCTTGGGACACCCCCTCCGTAACTCCTACGAGCAGTACTTC. V and J are TRBV5-1 and TRBJ2-7; D call uncertain. The germline V and J ends were trimmed by 0 bases and 0 bases, with 16 bases remaining between them. This CDR3 has 17 residues. Germline CDR1 SGHRS, CDR2 YFSETQ.

This clone has only one observation. The chain carries TRBV11-2 and TRBJ2-3; the D is unclear. In germline, CDR1 is SGHAT, CDR2 FQNNGV. Trimming took off 2 bases at V and 5 bases at J, with 11 bases between the two ends. There are 14 residues in the CDR3. The CDR3 spells CASSLRPGGDTQYF. CDR3 nucleotide sequence: TGTGCCAGCAGCTTACGGCCCGGCGGAGATACGCAGTATTTT.

The genes are TRBV12-5 and TRBJ2-2; TRBD2 agrees at 9 bases. CDR3 size: 17 residues. Germline V CDR1 and CDR2: LGHNT, FRNRAP. Trimming cost V 0 bases and J 4 bases; bases outside gene matches: 6. CDR3 region: CASGLVRSGGRTGELFF. CDR3 nucleotides: TGTGCTAGTGGTTTGGTACGAAGCGGGGGGCGCACCGGGGAGCTGTTTTTT.

J is TRBJ2-2 and V is TRBV20-1; D may be TRBD1 (6 bases). Germline V gene data show CDR1 as DFQATT and CDR2 as SNEGSKA (reference sequence). The ends were cut back, 6 bases at V and 11 bases at J, with 13 bases in the middle. This CDR3 spans 11 amino acids. CDR3 nucleotide sequence: TGCAGTGCAACTACAGGGCTAGAGCTGTTTTTT. Amino acids: CSATTGLELFF.

This clone was seen once. The chain is built from TRBV4-3 and TRBJ2-7; D gene ambiguous. CDR3 length equals 13 residues. CDR1 and CDR2 from the germline V gene are LGHNA and YSLEER. Trimming took 0 bases from V and 6 from J, leaving 9 bases between them. The CDR3 loop reads CASSQERGSEQYF. CDR3 coding DNA: TGCGCCAGCAGCCAAGAACGAGGAAGCGAGCAGTACTTC.

This sequence joins TRBV4-1 and TRBJ1-2, with a possible D match to TRBD1 (5 bases). The V end lost 1 base, the J end lost 0 bases, and 9 bases lay between the germline ends. The CDR3 runs 15 residues. CDR1 and CDR2 from the germline V gene are MGHRA and YSYEKL. CDR3 loop: CASSQVGGTNYGYTF. The CDR3 DNA is TGCGCCAGCAGCCAAGTTGGGGGGACTAACTATGGCTACACCTTC.

The chain combines TRBV11-2 with TRBJ2-3; D may be TRBD1 (5 bases). CDR1 is SGHAT, CDR2 FQNNGV, per germline. The CDR3 has 13 amino acids. V gave up 1 base and J gave up 4 bases, with 6 bases separating them. The CDR3 spells CASSLGQSDTQYF. CDR3 DNA sequence: TGTGCCAGCAGCTTAGGACAGTCAGATACGCAGTATTTT.

The chain recombines TRBV4-3 with TRBJ1-3, with D hard to call. Germline CDR1 is LGHNA and CDR2 is YSLEER. With 2 bases removed from V and 0 bases from J, the gap between germline ends came to 17 bases. This CDR3 spans 18 amino acids. The CDR3 protein is CASSQFSQPESSGNTIYF. The CDR3 nucleotides are TGCGCCAGCAGCCAATTCAGTCAACCTGAAAGCTCTGGAAACACCATATATTTT.

The chain couples TRBV7-9 to TRBJ2-7; TRBD1 matches 8 bases. The CDR3 covers 14 residues. Germline CDR1 reads SEHNR; CDR2 reads FQNEAQ (reference sequence). V lost 6 bases and J lost 2; bases outside the gene matches: 6. The CDR3 reads CASSRGQATYEQYF. In DNA, the CDR3 is TGTGCCAGCAGTAGGGGACAGGCAACCTACGAGCAGTACTTC.

V usage is TRBV2 and J usage is TRBJ2-3; D perhaps matches TRBD1 (6 bases). The length of the CDR3 is 13 residues. The V end was cut by 6 bases, the J end by 3 bases, with 10 bases between. Per germline, CDR1 SNHLY and CDR2 FYNNEI. The CDR3 DNA follows: TGTGCCAGCAGAGGACAGCCAACAGATACGCAGTATTTT. The encoded protein is CASRGQPTDTQYF.

The chain uses TRBV7-2 and TRBJ2-5; 8 bases line up with TRBD2. Germline CDR1 SGHTA, CDR2 FQGNSA. This CDR3 contains 17 residues. V gave up 3 bases and J gave up 0 bases; unmatched junction bases: 9. The chain's CDR3 is CASSLGIGGGYQETQYF. CDR3 nucleotide sequence: TGTGCCAGCAGCTTGGGCATTGGCGGGGGGTACCAAGAGACCCAGTACTTC.

The gene calls are TRBV21-1 and TRBJ1-6; the table calls TRBD1, which could not be checked here. TRBV21-1 is described as a pseudogene. This CDR3 has 16 residues. The CDR3 sequence is CASSKAPDRWNSPLHF. CDR3 DNA: TGTGCCAGCAGCAAGGCCCCTGACAGGTGGAATTCACCCCTCCACTTT.